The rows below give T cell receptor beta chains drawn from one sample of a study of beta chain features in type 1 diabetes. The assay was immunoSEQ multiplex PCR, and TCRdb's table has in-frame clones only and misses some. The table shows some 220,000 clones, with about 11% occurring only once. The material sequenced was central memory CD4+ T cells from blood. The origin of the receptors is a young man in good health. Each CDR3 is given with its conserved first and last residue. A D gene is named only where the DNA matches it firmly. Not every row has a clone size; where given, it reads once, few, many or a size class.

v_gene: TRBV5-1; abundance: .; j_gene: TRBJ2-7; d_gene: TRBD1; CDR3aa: CASSLAGTAYEQYF; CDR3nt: TGCGCCAGCAGCTTGGCCGGGACAGCCTACGAGCAGTACTTC
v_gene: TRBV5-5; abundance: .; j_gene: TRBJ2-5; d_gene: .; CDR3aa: CASSLEIEETQYF; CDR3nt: TGTGCCAGCAGCCTTGAGATAGAAGAGACCCAGTACTTC
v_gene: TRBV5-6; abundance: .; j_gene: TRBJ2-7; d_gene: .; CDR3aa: CASSFPGPAREQYF; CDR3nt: TGTGCCAGCAGCTTTCCGGGACCGGCACGCGAGCAGTACTTC
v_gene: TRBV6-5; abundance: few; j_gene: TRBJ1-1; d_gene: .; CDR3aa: CASSYGGPVAFF; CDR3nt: TGTGCCAGCAGTTATGGGGGCCCGGTGGCTTTCTTT
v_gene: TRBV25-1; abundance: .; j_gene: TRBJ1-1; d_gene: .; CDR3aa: CASSEGAGAFF; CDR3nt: TGTGCCAGCAGTGAGGGAGCAGGAGCTTTCTTT
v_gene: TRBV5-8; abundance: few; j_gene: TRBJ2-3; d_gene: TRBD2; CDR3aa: CASSFLLADTDTQYF; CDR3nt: TGTGCCAGCAGCTTCCTGCTAGCGGACACAGATACGCAGTATTTT
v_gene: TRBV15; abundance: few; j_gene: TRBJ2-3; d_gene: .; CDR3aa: CATSRALAAGTDTQYF; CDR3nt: TGTGCCACCAGCAGAGCCCTAGCCGCCGGAACAGATACGCAGTATTTT
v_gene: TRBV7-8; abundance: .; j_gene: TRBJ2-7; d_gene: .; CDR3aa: CASSLEAQLEYEQYF; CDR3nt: TGTGCCAGCAGCTTAGAAGCTCAGCTAGAGTACGAGCAGTACTTC
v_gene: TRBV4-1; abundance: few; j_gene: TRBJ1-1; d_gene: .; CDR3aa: CASRLRRLNTEAFF; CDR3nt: TGCGCCAGCAGGCTTAGGCGGTTGAACACTGAAGCTTTCTTT
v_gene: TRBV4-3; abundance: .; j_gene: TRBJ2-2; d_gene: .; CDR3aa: CASSQEVGQNTGELFF; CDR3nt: TGCGCCAGCAGCCAAGAAGTGGGACAGAACACCGGGGAGCTGTTTTTT
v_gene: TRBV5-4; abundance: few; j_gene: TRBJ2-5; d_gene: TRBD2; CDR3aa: CASSPRTSGILGETQYF; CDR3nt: TGTGCCAGCAGCCCCCGGACTAGCGGGATCCTTGGGGAGACCCAGTACTTC
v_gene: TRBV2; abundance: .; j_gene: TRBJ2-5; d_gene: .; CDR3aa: CASSTSLEETQYF; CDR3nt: TGTGCCAGCAGTACATCCCTAGAAGAGACCCAGTACTTC
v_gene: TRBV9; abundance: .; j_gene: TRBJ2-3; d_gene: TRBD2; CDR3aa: CASSVIGTSGITDTQYF; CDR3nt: TGTGCCAGCAGCGTGATCGGGACTAGCGGGATCACAGATACGCAGTATTTT
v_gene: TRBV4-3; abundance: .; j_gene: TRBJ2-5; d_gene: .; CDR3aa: CASSQDHGAGETQYF; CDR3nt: TGCGCCAGCAGCCAAGATCACGGGGCGGGAGAGACCCAGTACTTC
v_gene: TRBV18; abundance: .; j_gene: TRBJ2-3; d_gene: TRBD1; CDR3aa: CASSIQGEGDTQYF; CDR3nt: TGTGCCAGCTCAATACAGGGGGAAGGAGATACGCAGTATTTT
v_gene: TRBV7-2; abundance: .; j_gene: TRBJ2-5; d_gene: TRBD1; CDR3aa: CASSSQAGTGESTQYF; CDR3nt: TGTGCCAGCAGCTCTCAAGCCGGGACAGGGGAATCGACCCAGTACTTC
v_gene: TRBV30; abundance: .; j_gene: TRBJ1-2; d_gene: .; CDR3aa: CASQTNYGYTF; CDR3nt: TGTGCCAGCCAGACTAACTATGGCTACACCTTC
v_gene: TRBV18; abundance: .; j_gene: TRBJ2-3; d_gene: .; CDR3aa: CASSPQGLEDTQYF; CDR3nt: TGTGCCAGCTCACCACAGGGGCTCGAAGATACGCAGTATTTT
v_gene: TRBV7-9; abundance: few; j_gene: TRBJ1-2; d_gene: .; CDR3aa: CASSLPRNYGYTF; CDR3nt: TGTGCCAGCAGCTTACCACGGAACTATGGCTACACCTTC
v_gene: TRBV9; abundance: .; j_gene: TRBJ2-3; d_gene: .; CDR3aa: CASSIRQDQEQYF; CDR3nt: TGTGCCAGCAGCATTAGACAGGACCAGGAGCAGTATTTT
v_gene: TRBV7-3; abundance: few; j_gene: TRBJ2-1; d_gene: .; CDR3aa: CASSLGGIDNEQFF; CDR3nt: TGTGCCAGCAGCTTAGGGGGTATCGACAATGAGCAGTTCTTC
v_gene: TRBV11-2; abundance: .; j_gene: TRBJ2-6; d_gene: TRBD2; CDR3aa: CASSLSLAGGSGANVLTF; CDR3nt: TGTGCCAGCAGCCTATCACTAGCGGGGGGCTCTGGGGCCAACGTCCTGACTTTC
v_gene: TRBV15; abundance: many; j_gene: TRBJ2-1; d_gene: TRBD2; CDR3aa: CATSRELAEHNEQFF; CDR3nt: TGTGCCACCAGCAGAGAACTAGCGGAGCACAATGAGCAGTTCTTC
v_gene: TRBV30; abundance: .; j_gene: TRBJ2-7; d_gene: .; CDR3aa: CACLPGTPYEQYF; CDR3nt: TGTGCCTGCCTGCCCGGGACCCCGTACGAGCAGTACTTC
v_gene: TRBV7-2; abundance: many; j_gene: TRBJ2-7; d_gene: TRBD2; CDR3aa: CASSSTSGRARRNEQYF; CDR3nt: TGTGCCAGCAGCTCGACTAGCGGGAGGGCCCGAAGGAACGAGCAGTACTTC
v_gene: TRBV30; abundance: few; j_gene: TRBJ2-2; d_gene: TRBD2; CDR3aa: CAWRGLAGLNTGELFF; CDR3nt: TGTGCCTGGAGGGGACTAGCGGGACTCAACACCGGGGAGCTGTTTTTT
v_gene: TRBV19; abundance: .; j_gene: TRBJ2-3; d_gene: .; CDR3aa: CASSGRGIAADTQYF; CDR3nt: TGTGCCAGTAGTGGACGCGGCATAGCGGCAGATACGCAGTATTTT
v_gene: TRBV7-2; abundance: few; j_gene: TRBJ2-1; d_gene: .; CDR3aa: CASSPGGGSFYNEQFF; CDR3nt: TGTGCCAGCAGCCCGGGGGGCGGGAGTTTCTACAATGAGCAGTTCTTC
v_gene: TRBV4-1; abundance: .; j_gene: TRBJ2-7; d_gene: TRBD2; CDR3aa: CASSAILAGVSEQYF; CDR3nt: TGCGCCAGCAGCGCTATTCTAGCGGGAGTGAGCGAGCAGTACTTC
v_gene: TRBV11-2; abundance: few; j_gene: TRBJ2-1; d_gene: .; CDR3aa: CASSARGVSPIHNEQFF; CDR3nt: TGTGCCAGCAGCGCCCGAGGTGTCTCCCCTATACACAATGAGCAGTTCTTC
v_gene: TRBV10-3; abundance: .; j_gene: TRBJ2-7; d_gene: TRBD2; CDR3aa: CAIAFRAGREFSYEQYF; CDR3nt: TGTGCCATTGCATTCCGGGCAGGGCGGGAGTTCTCCTACGAGCAGTACTTC
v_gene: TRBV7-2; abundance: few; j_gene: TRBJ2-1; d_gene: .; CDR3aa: CASSLVRRNNEQFF; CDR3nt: TGTGCCAGCAGCTTAGTCCGGAGAAACAATGAGCAGTTCTTC
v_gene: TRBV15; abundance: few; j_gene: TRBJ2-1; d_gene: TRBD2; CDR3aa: CATSRPTSGRRHNEQFF; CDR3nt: TGTGCCACCAGCAGGCCCACTAGCGGGAGGAGACACAATGAGCAGTTCTTC
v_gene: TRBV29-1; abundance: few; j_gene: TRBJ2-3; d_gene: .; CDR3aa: CSVEESGTDTQYF; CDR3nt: TGCAGCGTTGAAGAATCTGGCACAGATACGCAGTATTTT
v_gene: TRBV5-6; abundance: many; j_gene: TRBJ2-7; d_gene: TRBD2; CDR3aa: CASSETSGSLYEQYF; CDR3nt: TGTGCCAGCAGCGAAACTAGCGGGAGTCTCTACGAGCAGTACTTC
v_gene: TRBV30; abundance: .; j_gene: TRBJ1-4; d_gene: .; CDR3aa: CAWSVRQGNEKLFF; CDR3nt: TGTGCCTGGAGTGTACGGCAGGGGAATGAAAAACTGTTTTTT
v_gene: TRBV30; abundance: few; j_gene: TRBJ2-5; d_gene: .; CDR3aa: CAWSIAIQETQYF; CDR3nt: TGTGCCTGGAGTATAGCGATACAAGAGACCCAGTACTTC
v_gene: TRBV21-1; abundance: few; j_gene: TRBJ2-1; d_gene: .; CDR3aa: CASSTTTGQGRRYEQFF; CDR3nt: TGTGCCAGCAGCACCACGACTGGACAGGGGAGGAGGTATGAGCAGTTCTTC